This T cell receptor (beta chain) was identified in a study of OX40 agonist ivuxolimab in advanced cancers. About the research overall: A partial response was reached by three patients: one with hepatocellular carcinoma and two with cutaneous melanoma.

The length of the CDR3 is 14 residues. The V end was cut by 3 bases, the J end by 5 bases, with 16 bases between. The germline V gene encodes CDR1 GTSNPN and CDR2 SVGIG (reference sequence). Clones were read by immunoSEQ multiplex PCR, and TCRdb kept only the in-frame ones, dropping some. The data contain 67,000 or so clones, roughly 90% of them singletons. The clonotype comes from an adult with an advanced solid tumor such as melanoma, head and neck, liver or kidney cancer. This chain connects TRBV30 to TRBJ2-5; D may be TRBD1 or TRBD2 (5 bases each). The sample was CD4+ or CD8+ T cells sorted from blood, taken in a trial of the OX40 agonist ivuxolimab. CDR3 sequence reads: CAWSRGTGGETQYF. The CDR3 DNA reads as TGTGCCTGGAGCCGCGGAACAGGCGGGGAGACCCAGTACTTC.